Listed here are 27 T cell receptor beta chains from one sample, sequenced in a study of T cell repertoires in cytomegalovirus infection. TCRdb re-called the reads with MiXCR, one entry per CDR3 protein. The repertoire holds about 310,000 distinct CDR3 sequences, with around a sixth as singletons. What was sequenced was PBMCs. These receptors were collected from a human donor in good health (CMV status not recorded). Some clones in this sample may be carry-over from other donors' samples.

The gene calls are TRBV9 and TRBJ2-1, with 12 positions matching TRBD2. Germline CDR1 and CDR2: SGDLS and YYNGEE. The J segment lost 9 bases and the V segment lost 2 bases, leaving 9 bases of the junction unmatched. The CDR3 totals 16 residues. The CDR3 DNA sequence: TGTGCCAGCAGCGTGGCCCTAGCGGGGGGGCTTGGTGAGCAGTTCTTC. It is translated as CASSVALAGGLGEQFF.

This clonotype turned up a few times. V gene TRBV7-3 combines with J gene TRBJ2-1; maybe TRBD1 (5 bases). The CDR3 runs 16 residues. Germline values: CDR1 SGHTA, CDR2 FQGTGA. Trimming took 4 bases from V and 0 from J, leaving 13 bases between them. Here the CDR3 reads CASSSKGSSSYNEQFF. CDR3 nucleotide sequence: TGTGCCAGCAGCTCGAAGGGGTCCAGCTCCTACAATGAGCAGTTCTTC.

This clonotype came up many times. The chain joins TRBV28 to TRBJ2-7, with 12 bases identical to TRBD2. Germline CDR1 MDHEN, CDR2 SYDVKM. The CDR3 runs 21 residues. The J segment lost 0 bases and the V segment lost 6 bases, leaving 21 bases of the junction unmatched. The CDR3 DNA is TGTGCCAGCAGACCGGCAGAGACTAGCGGGAGACAAAGGTATAGCTCCTACGAGCAGTACTTC. Protein sequence: CASRPAETSGRQRYSSYEQYF. Together with reference TRBV28 and TRBJ2-7, the CDR3 gives the full variable domain: DVKVTQSSRYLVKRTGEKVFLECVQDMDHENMFWYRQDPGLGLRLIYFSYDVKMKEKGDIPEGYSVSREKKERFSLILESASTNQTSMYLCASRPAETSGRQRYSSYEQYFGPGTRLTVT.

This clonotype was observed at least ten times. The rearrangement links TRBV12-3 or TRBV12-4 to TRBJ2-7, with 8 bases fitting TRBD2. The CDR3 has 17 residues. Germline trimming cut 7 bases from V and 13 bases from J; bases unmatched to any gene: 27. The CDR3 DNA reads as TGTGCCAGCACCCCGGGGGGGGGCAGGGGCCCGGTCAGTCGCGTCTACTTC. Amino acid sequence: CASTPGGGRGPVSRVYF.

This chain connects TRBV19 to TRBJ2-2; D is possibly TRBD1 (5 bases). The CDR3 is 14 amino acids. With 3 bases removed from V and 3 bases from J, the gap between germline ends came to 8 bases. Per germline, CDR1 LNHDA and CDR2 SQIVND (reference sequence). In DNA form, the CDR3 reads TGTGCCAGTAGTATCGACAGAGACACCGGGGAGCTGTTTTTT. Translated, it gives CASSIDRDTGELFF.

The gene calls are TRBV28 and TRBJ1-1, with TRBD1 as a possible D gene (5 bases). The CDR3 runs 15 residues. Trimming took off 6 bases at V and 5 bases at J, with 19 bases between the two ends. Germline CDR1 and CDR2: MDHEN and SYDVKM. CDR3 in amino acids: CASSLTGAQGTEAFF. Written as DNA, the CDR3 is TGTGCCAGCAGCCTCACCGGGGCCCAAGGGACTGAAGCTTTCTTT.

The CDR3 region is CASSLARRGHKQLNYGYTF. CDR3 DNA sequence: TGTGCCAGCAGCTTAGCCCGACGGGGGCATAAGCAATTAAACTATGGCTACACCTTC. This chain joins TRBV7-4 and TRBJ1-2; possible D gene TRBD1, 6 bases. Germline values: CDR1 SGHVT, CDR2 SQSDAQ. The CDR3 is made up of 19 amino acids. The V end was cut by 0 bases, the J end by 2 bases, with 22 bases between.

This clonotype was found many times. The CDR3 loop is CASSLGGQIISDTQYF. CDR3 bases: TGTGCCAGCAGCTTAGGGGGACAGATAATCTCAGATACGCAGTATTTT. The rearrangement uses TRBV7-9 and TRBJ2-3, with TRBD1 matching over 7 bases. There are 16 residues in the CDR3. Germline V gene lookup returns CDR1 SEHNR and CDR2 FQNEAQ (reference sequence). Trimming at V came to 1 base and at J to 4 bases, leaving 8 bases not matched to a gene.

J is TRBJ2-1 and V is TRBV6-6; D might be TRBD1 or TRBD2, each matching 5 bases. Germline-derived CDR1 and CDR2 are MNHNY and SVGAGI (reference sequence). The length of the CDR3 is 14 residues. Trimming shortened V by 8 bases and J by 2 bases, and 13 bases separated the two germline ends. The CDR3 nucleotides read TGTGCCAGCGCTGAGGGGCTTACCTACAATGAGCAGTTCTTC. Translating gives CASAEGLTYNEQFF.

V is TRBV3-1 and J is TRBJ2-1; 7 positions agree with TRBD1. Germline lookup yields CDR1 LGHDT and CDR2 YNNKEL (reference sequence). This CDR3 is built from 16 residues. With V trimmed by 4 bases and J by 3 bases, 9 bases remained unmatched. In DNA, the CDR3 is TGTGCCAGCAGCCTAGAAGCCGGGACAGACTACAATGAGCAGTTCTTC. Its translation is CASSLEAGTDYNEQFF.

The CDR3: CASSQDLSGTGEETQYF. The CDR3 region has the DNA TGTGCCAGCAGCCAAGATTTGTCGGGGACAGGGGAAGAGACCCAGTACTTC. The chain combines TRBV4-2 with TRBJ2-5; 10 bases are a match to TRBD1. The CDR3 contains 17 residues. The V gene end was trimmed by 0 bases and the J gene end by 3 bases; junction bases not matched to a gene: 7. Germline V gives CDR1 LGHNA, CDR2 YNFKEQ.

V is TRBV5-6 and J is TRBJ2-5, with 11 nucleotides matching TRBD2. Germline V gene lookup returns CDR1 SGHDT and CDR2 YYEEEE. This CDR3 is built from 16 residues. Trimming at V came to 4 bases and at J to 2 bases, leaving 7 bases not matched to a gene. The CDR3 region has the DNA TGTGCCAGCAGCCAGGGACTAGCGGTAGTGCAAGAGACCCAGTACTTC. It translates to CASSQGLAVVQETQYF. Drawing the rest from reference TRBV5-6 and TRBJ2-5, the complete variable domain is DAGVTQSPTHLIKTRGQQVTLRCSPKSGHDTVSWYQQALGQGPQFIFQYYEEEERQRGNFPDRFSGHQFPNYSSELNVNALLLGDSALYLCASSQGLAVVQETQYFGPGTRLLVL.

In its sample, this clonotype was seen many times. This chain joins TRBV6-2 or TRBV6-3 and TRBJ2-7; TRBD1 matches at 10 bases. CDR1 and CDR2 from the germline V gene are MNHEY and SVGEGT. V lost 6 bases to trimming and J lost 5 bases; unmatched junction nucleotides: 4. The CDR3 consists of 13 residues. CDR3 sequence: CASRAGTGDEQYF. The DNA of the CDR3 is TGTGCCAGCAGAGCCGGGACAGGGGACGAGCAGTACTTC.

The genes are TRBV28 and TRBJ2-7, with D perhaps TRBD1 (5 bases). V was trimmed by 7 bases and J by 3 bases, leaving 16 bases between them. This CDR3 region has 14 residues. Germline CDR1 and CDR2: MDHEN and SYDVKM. The CDR3 protein is CASTLWGGSYEQYF. In nucleotides, the CDR3 is TGTGCCAGCACCCTCTGGGGCGGCAGCTACGAGCAGTACTTC.

The gene calls are TRBV2 and TRBJ1-2; a weak D match, TRBD1 (5 bases). The length of the CDR3 is 13 residues. Germline V lookup: CDR1 SNHLY, CDR2 FYNNEI. Trimming removed 2 bases at V and 7 bases at J, with 11 bases between. The CDR3 DNA is TGTGCCAGCAGTGAATGGGGGGGTGGTGGCTACACCTTC. This sequence encodes CASSEWGGGGYTF.

V and J are TRBV6-6 and TRBJ1-5; TRBD1 aligns across 9 bases. Germline values: CDR1 MNHNY, CDR2 SVGAGI (reference sequence). The CDR3 contains 16 residues. Trimming removed 2 bases from V and 6 bases from J; junction bases left unmatched: 8. The CDR3 DNA is TGTGCCAGCAGTTACATTACAGGGGGCCTTGCTCAGCCCCAGCATTTT. Amino acid sequence: CASSYITGGLAQPQHF.

This clonotype turned up a few times. This chain joins TRBV6-5 and TRBJ2-1; D possibly corresponds to TRBD2 (6 bases). The CDR3 loop spans 16 amino acids. With 0 bases removed from V and 4 bases from J, the gap between germline ends came to 13 bases. The germline V gene encodes CDR1 MNHEY and CDR2 SVGAGI. CDR3 bases: TGTGCCAGCAGTTACTCCGGGCGGGGCAATTACAATGAGCAGTTCTTC. It is translated as CASSYSGRGNYNEQFF.

The sample holds one count of this clonotype. One end of the junction fails to match germline, which may point to a read error. CDR3 in DNA: TGTGCCACCAGTGATTCAGGGAGCACAAATACGCAGTATTTT. Its protein is CATSDSGSTNTQYF. The chain links TRBV24-1 to TRBJ2-3; D tentatively fits TRBD1 or TRBD2 (5 bases each). CDR3 length: 14 amino acids. CDR1 KGHDR and CDR2 SFDVKD come from the germline V gene.

With regard to this clonotype: A read error is possible here, since a much larger clone lies one base away. The CDR3 DNA follows: TGTGCCAGCAGCTCGGTTAGCGGGGAGAGCACAGATACGCAGTATTTT. This translates into CASSSVSGESTDTQYF. The chain uses TRBV7-2 and TRBJ2-3, with TRBD2 matching over 8 bases. The trim removed 4 bases at V and 0 bases at J, leaving 6 bases unmatched. The germline CDR1 and CDR2 sequences are SGHTA and FQGNSA. The CDR3 runs to 16 residues.

This clonotype was observed a few times. This sequence joins TRBV19 and TRBJ2-1; 8 bases are a match to TRBD2. The V and J ends lost 2 bases and 2 bases, in that order; junction bases with no gene match: 8. The CDR3 is made up of 17 amino acids. Germline CDR1 LNHDA, CDR2 SQIVND (reference sequence). Written as DNA, the CDR3 is TGTGCCAGTAGTATATTAGTCGGGAGGGGCCCCTACAATGAGCAGTTCTTC. This translates into CASSILVGRGPYNEQFF.

The J gene is TRBJ1-1, the V gene TRBV7-9, with D perhaps matching TRBD1 (5 bases). Trimming left V 4 bases short and J 4 bases short, with 10 bases between. The CDR3 extends over 13 amino acids. Germline V gene sequence: CDR1 SEHNR, CDR2 FQNEAQ (reference sequence). The CDR3 is CASSSDSPTEAFF. Here the CDR3 DNA reads TGTGCCAGCAGCTCAGACAGCCCCACTGAAGCTTTCTTT. The whole variable domain, filled in from reference TRBV7-9 and TRBJ1-1, reads DTGVSQNPRHKITKRGQNVTFRCDPISEHNRLYWYRQTLGQGPEFLTYFQNEAQLEKSRLLSDRFSAERPKGSFSTLEIQRTEQGDSAMYLCASSSDSPTEAFFGQGTRLTVV.

In its sample, this clonotype was seen many times. The gene calls are TRBV12-3 or TRBV12-4 and TRBJ2-3; a weak D match, TRBD1 (6 bases). V was pared by 6 bases and J by 1 base, with 20 bases between. The CDR3 contains 17 residues. CDR3 nucleotides: TGTGCCAGCAGCCAAGGTAACAGGGTTGGCCGCACAGATACGCAGTATTTT. As protein: CASSQGNRVGRTDTQYF.

The chain recombines TRBV6-4 with TRBJ2-2; 10 bases map to TRBD2. CDR3 length equals 16 residues. The V and J ends lost 2 bases and 3 bases, in that order; junction bases with no gene match: 3. The germline CDR1 and CDR2 sequences are MRHNA and SNTAGT. Here the CDR3 DNA reads TGTGCCAGCAGTGACGCAACTAGCGGGGACACCGGGGAGCTGTTTTTT. It specifies CASSDATSGDTGELFF.

The CDR3 DNA sequence: TGTGCCAGTAGTACTGGGGTTGGGCAGTTCTTC. Translation: CASSTGVGQFF. The rearrangement joins TRBV19 to TRBJ2-1; D not resolved. The CDR3 has 11 residues. Trimming cost V 4 bases and J 12 bases, with 10 bases left between them. CDR1 is LNHDA, CDR2 SQIVND, per germline (reference sequence).

The chain combines TRBV20-1 with TRBJ2-3; tentatively, D is TRBD2 (5 bases). This CDR3 is 11 amino acids long. Per germline, CDR1 DFQATT and CDR2 SNEGSKA (reference sequence). V was shortened by 5 bases and J by 8 bases, with 11 bases between the two germline ends. In DNA form, the CDR3 reads TGCAGTGCTCGGCATAGCGCTACGCAGTATTTT. It encodes CSARHSATQYF.

Only a few counts were recorded for this clonotype. The V and J genes are TRBV5-4 and TRBJ2-3, with 9 bases aligning to TRBD1. The germline gives CDR1 SGHNT, CDR2 YYREEE (reference sequence). CDR3 length equals 16 residues. Trimming at V came to 3 bases and at J to 0 bases, leaving 5 bases not matched to a gene. CDR3 in DNA: TGTGCCAGCAGCTGGGGACAGGGAACTAGCACAGATACGCAGTATTTT. This codes for CASSWGQGTSTDTQYF.

This chain connects TRBV18 to TRBJ1-2; D perhaps matches TRBD1 (5 bases). Germline V gene lookup returns CDR1 KGHSH and CDR2 LQKENI. There are 14 residues in the CDR3. V dropped 2 bases and J dropped 2 bases, with 9 bases sitting between them. CDR3 region: CASSPNGDNYGYTF. The DNA for the CDR3 is TGTGCCAGCTCACCAAACGGGGACAACTATGGCTACACCTTC.